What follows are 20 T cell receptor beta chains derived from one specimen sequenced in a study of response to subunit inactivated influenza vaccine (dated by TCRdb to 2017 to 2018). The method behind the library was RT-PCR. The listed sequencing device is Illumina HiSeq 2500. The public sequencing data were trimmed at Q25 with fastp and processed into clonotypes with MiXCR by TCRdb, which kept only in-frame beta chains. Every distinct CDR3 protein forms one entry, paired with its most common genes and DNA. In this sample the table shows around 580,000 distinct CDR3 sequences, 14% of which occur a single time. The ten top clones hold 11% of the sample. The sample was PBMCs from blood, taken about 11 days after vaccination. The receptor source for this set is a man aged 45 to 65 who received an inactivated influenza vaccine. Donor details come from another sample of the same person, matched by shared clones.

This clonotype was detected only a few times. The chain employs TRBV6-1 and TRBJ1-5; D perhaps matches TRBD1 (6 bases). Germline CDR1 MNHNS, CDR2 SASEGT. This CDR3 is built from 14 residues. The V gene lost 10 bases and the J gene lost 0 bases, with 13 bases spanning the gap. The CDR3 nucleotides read TGTGCCACGGGGGGCCTTTATAGCAATCAGCCCCAGCATTTT. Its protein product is CATGGLYSNQPQHF.

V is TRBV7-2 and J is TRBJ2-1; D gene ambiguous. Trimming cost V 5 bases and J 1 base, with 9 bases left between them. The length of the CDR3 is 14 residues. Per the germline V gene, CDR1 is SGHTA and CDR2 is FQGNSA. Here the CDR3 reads CASSPSASYNEQFF. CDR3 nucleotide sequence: TGTGCCAGCAGCCCCAGTGCTTCCTACAATGAGCAGTTCTTC.

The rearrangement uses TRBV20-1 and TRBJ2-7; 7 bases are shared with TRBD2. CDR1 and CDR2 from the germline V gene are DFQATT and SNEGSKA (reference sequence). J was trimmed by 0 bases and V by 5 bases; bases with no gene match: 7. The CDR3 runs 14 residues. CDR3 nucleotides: TGCAGTGCTTCGGGGGGTCGCATCTCCTACGAGCAGTACTTC. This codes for CSASGGRISYEQYF.

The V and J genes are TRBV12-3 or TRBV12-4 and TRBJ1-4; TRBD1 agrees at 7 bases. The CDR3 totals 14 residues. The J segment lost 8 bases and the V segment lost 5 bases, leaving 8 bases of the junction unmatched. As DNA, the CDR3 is TGTGCCAGCAGTAGTAACAGGGGAGGAGAAAAACTGTTTTTT. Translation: CASSSNRGGEKLFF.

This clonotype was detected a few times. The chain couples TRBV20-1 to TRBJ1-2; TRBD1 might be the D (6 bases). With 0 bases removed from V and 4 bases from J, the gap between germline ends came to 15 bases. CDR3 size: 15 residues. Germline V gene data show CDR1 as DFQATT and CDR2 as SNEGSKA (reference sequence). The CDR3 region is CSARDPVGGAYGYTF. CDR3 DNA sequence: TGCAGTGCTAGAGATCCCGTAGGGGGGGCCTATGGCTACACCTTC.

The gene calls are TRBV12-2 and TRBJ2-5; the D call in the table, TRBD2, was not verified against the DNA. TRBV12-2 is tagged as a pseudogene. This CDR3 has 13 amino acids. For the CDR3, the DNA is TGTGCAAGTCACCCCTCCCCCGGTGAGACCCAGTACTTC. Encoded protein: CASHPSPGETQYF.

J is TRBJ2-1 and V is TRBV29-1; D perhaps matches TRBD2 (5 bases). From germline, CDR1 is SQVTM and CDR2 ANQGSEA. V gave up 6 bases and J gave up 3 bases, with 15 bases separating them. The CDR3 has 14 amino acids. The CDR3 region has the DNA TGCAGCGTGCGAGCGGAGGCACTCTACAATGAGCAGTTCTTC. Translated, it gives CSVRAEALYNEQFF.

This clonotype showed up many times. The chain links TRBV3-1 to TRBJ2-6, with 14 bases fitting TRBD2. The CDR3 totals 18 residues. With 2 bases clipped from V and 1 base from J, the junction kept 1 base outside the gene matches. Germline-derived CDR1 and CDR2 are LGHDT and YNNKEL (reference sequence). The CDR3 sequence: CASSQRLAGGSGANVLTF. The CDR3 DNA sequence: TGTGCCAGCAGCCAAAGACTAGCGGGGGGGTCTGGGGCCAACGTCCTGACTTTC.

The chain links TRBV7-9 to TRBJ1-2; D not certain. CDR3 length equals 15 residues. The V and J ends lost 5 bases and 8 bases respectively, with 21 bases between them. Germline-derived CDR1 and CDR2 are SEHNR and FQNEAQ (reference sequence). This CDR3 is CASSPFAGSPGGYTF. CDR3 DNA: TGTGCCAGCAGCCCCTTCGCAGGTTCCCCGGGGGGCTACACCTTC.

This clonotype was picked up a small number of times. The CDR3 loop reads CASSLEEDEQYF. The CDR3 DNA reads as TGCGCCAGCAGCTTGGAGGAGGACGAGCAGTACTTC. The rearrangement links TRBV5-1 to TRBJ2-7, with D perhaps matching TRBD2 (5 bases). Trimming pared 0 bases from V and 5 bases from J, leaving 6 bases between. Germline V gene lookup returns CDR1 SGHRS and CDR2 YFSETQ. This CDR3 is built from 12 residues.

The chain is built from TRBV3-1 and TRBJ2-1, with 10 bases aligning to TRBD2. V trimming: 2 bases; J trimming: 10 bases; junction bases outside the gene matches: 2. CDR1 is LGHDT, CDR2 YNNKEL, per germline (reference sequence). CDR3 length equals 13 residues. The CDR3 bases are TGTGCCAGCAGCCAACGGACTAGCGGAGAGCAGTTCTTC. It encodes CASSQRTSGEQFF.

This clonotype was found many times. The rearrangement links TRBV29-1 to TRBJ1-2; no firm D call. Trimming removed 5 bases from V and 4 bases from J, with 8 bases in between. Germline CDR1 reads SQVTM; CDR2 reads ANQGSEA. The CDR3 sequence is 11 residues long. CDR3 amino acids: CSVYNSYGYTF. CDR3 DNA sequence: TGCAGCGTTTACAATAGCTATGGCTACACCTTC.

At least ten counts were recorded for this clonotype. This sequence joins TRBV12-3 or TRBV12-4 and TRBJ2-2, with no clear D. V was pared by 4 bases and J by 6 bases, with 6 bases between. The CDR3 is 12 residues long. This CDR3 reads CASSSYPGELFF. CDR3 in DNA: TGTGCCAGCAGTTCTTATCCCGGGGAGCTGTTTTTT.

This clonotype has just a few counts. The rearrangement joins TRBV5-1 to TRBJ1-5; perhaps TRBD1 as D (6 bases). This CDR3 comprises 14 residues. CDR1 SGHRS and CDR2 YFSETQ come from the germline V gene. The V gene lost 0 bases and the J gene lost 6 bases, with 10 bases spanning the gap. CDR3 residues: CASSLGGAGQPQHF. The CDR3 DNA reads TGCGCCAGCAGCTTGGGGGGGGCAGGTCAGCCCCAGCATTTT.

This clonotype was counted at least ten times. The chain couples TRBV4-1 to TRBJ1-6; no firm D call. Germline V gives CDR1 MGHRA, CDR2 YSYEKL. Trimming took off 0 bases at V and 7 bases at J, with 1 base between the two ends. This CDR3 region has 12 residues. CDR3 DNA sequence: TGCGCCAGCAGCCAAGACAATTCACCCCTCCACTTT. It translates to CASSQDNSPLHF.

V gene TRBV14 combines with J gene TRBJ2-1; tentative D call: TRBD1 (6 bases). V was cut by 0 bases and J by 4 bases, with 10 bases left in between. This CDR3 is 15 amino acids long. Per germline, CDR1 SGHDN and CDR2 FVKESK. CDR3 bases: TGTGCCAGCAGCCAAGATTGGACAGAGTACAATGAGCAGTTCTTC. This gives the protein CASSQDWTEYNEQFF.

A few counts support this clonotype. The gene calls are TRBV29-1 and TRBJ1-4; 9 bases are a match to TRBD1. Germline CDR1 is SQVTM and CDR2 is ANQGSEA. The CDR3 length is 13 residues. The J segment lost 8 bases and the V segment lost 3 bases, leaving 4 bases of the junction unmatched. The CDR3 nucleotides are TGCAGCGTTGAGGACAGGGGAAGGGAAAAACTGTTTTTT. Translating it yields CSVEDRGREKLFF. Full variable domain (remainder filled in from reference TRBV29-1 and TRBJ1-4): SAVISQKPSRDICQRGTSLTIQCQVDSQVTMMFWYRQQPGQSLTLIATANQGSEATYESGFVIDKFPISRPNLTFSTLTVSNMSPEDSSIYLCSVEDRGREKLFFGSGTQLSVL.

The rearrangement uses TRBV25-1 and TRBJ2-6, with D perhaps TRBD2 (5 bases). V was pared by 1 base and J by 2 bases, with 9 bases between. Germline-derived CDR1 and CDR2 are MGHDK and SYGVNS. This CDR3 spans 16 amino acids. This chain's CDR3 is CASSEFGSPGANVLTF. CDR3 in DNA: TGTGCCAGCAGTGAATTTGGGAGTCCTGGGGCCAACGTCCTGACTTTC.

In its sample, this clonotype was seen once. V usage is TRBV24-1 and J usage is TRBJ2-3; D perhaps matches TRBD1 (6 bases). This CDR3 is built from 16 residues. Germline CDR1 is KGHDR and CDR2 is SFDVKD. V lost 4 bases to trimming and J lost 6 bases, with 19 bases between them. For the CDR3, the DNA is TGTGCCACCAGTGACCTACGGGACATGGGTCCGGATACGCAGTATTTT. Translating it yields CATSDLRDMGPDTQYF.

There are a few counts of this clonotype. CDR3 bases: TGTGCCTGGAGTGTAAATAGTGGGCTGCAGTTCTTC. Translating it yields CAWSVNSGLQFF. The chain combines TRBV30 with TRBJ2-1; D not resolved. Trimming took off 0 bases at V and 12 bases at J, with 12 bases between the two ends. CDR3 length equals 12 residues. In germline, CDR1 is GTSNPN, CDR2 SVGIG (reference sequence).